These 13 T cell receptor beta chains came from one sample sequenced in a study of control samples from healthy donors and cancer patients. The assay was immunoSEQ multiplex PCR, and TCRdb's table has in-frame clones only and misses some. The sample carries 96,000 or so clones, approximately 93% recorded once. The sequencing input was blood. These receptor sequences come from a man aged 18-30 years in good health.

The chain couples TRBV9 to TRBJ2-1; 11 bases are shared with TRBD2. V trimming: 3 bases; J trimming: 5 bases; junction bases outside the gene matches: 4. CDR3 length: 15 residues. From germline, CDR1 is SGDLS and CDR2 YYNGEE. In DNA form, the CDR3 reads TGTGCCAGCAGCGATACTAGCGGGAGAAACAATGAGCAGTTCTTC. It translates to CASSDTSGRNNEQFF.

The J gene is TRBJ1-3, the V gene TRBV10-3, with TRBD1 identical over 7 bases. The CDR3 is made up of 16 amino acids. After removal of 2 bases from V and 0 bases from J, the junction contained 4 bases not matched to a gene. In germline, CDR1 is ENHRY, CDR2 SYGVKD. The DNA for the CDR3 is TGTGCCATCAGTGAGCAGGGGGGGACCTCTGGAAACACCATATATTTT. This sequence encodes CAISEQGGTSGNTIYF.

The chain links TRBV7-2 to TRBJ1-6; the D gene is possibly TRBD1 (5 bases). V lost 7 bases and J lost 1, with 11 bases in between. This CDR3 comprises 15 residues. Germline V CDR1 and CDR2: SGHTA, FQGNSA. In nucleotides, the CDR3 is TGTGCCAGCACTCGGGGGGGATCCTATAATTCACCCCTCCACTTT. Encoded protein: CASTRGGSYNSPLHF.

This clone was seen a single time. The chain links TRBV2 to TRBJ1-2; tentative D call: TRBD1 (5 bases). Germline V gives CDR1 SNHLY, CDR2 FYNNEI. V was shortened by 5 bases and J by 11 bases, with 21 bases between the two germline ends. This CDR3 has 14 amino acids. The DNA of the CDR3 is TGTGCCAGCAGTCCGACGGGGACTCTCCTCGGTTACACCTTC. The encoded protein is CASSPTGTLLGYTF.

CDR3 DNA sequence: TGTGCCAGCAGCCAAGATTACAGACCTACTGACGCTGAAGCTTTCTTT. Amino acids: CASSQDYRPTDAEAFF. This chain links TRBV4-2 with TRBJ1-1; no clear D. CDR3 size: 16 residues. Germline V gives CDR1 LGHNA, CDR2 YNFKEQ. V lost 0 bases and J 6 bases, leaving 17 bases between the germline ends.

The chain combines TRBV4-3 with TRBJ2-2; D possibly corresponds to TRBD2 (6 bases). V lost 0 bases and J 6 bases, leaving 8 bases between the germline ends. Germline CDR1 reads LGHNA; CDR2 reads YSLEER. This CDR3 has 14 residues. CDR3 in amino acids: CASSQDSGAGELFF. The CDR3 DNA reads TGCGCCAGCAGCCAAGATTCGGGGGCCGGGGAGCTGTTTTTT.

The chain is built from TRBV18 and TRBJ1-6; no clear D. In germline, CDR1 is KGHSH, CDR2 LQKENI. The CDR3 sequence is 16 residues long. Trimming pared 3 bases from V and 0 bases from J, leaving 9 bases between. The CDR3 here is CASSPAADSYNSPLHF. The CDR3 DNA is TGTGCCAGCTCACCCGCGGCAGACTCCTATAATTCACCCCTCCACTTT.

This clone appeared many times. The CDR3 DNA sequence: TGTGCCAGCAGCCCCGTGGGGGGGCTGGACACCGGGGAGCTGTTTTTT. The encoded protein is CASSPVGGLDTGELFF. This chain links TRBV7-6 with TRBJ2-2; tentative D call: TRBD2 (7 bases). Germline CDR1 reads SGHVS; CDR2 reads FNYEAQ. Trimming left V 5 bases short and J 3 bases short, with 16 bases between. This CDR3 comprises 16 residues.

This sequence joins TRBV19 and TRBJ1-2; no clear D. The germline V gene has CDR1 LNHDA and CDR2 SQIVND (reference sequence). The CDR3 spans 12 residues. With 5 bases removed from V and 4 bases from J, the gap between germline ends came to 8 bases. This CDR3 reads CASSPQSYGYTF. The DNA of the CDR3 is TGTGCCAGTAGTCCCCAGAGCTATGGCTACACCTTC.

The chain has TRBV7-9 and TRBJ2-1; TRBD2 matches 8 bases. CDR3 length: 12 residues. With V trimmed by 4 bases and J by 16 bases, 9 bases remained unmatched. CDR1 SEHNR and CDR2 FQNEAQ come from the germline V gene (reference sequence). Written as DNA, the CDR3 is TGTGCCAGCAGCTCCTCTAGCGGGCATCATTTCTTC. Its protein is CASSSSSGHHFF.

Of note for this clone: Sequence at one end of the junction differs from germline and may be a read error. This chain joins TRBV7-2 and TRBJ1-1; no reliable D call. Germline V gene data show CDR1 as SGHTA and CDR2 as FQGNSA. The CDR3 runs 14 residues. The CDR3 DNA follows: TGTGCCAGCAGATTAGTCCCAGGGAACACTGAAGCTTTCTTT. Amino acids: CASRLVPGNTEAFF.

The V call is TRBV7-6, the J call TRBJ1-2; weak D call: TRBD1 (5 bases). The V and J ends lost 5 bases and 4 bases respectively, with 11 bases between them. The CDR3 contains 13 residues. CDR1 is SGHVS, CDR2 FNYEAQ, per germline. The CDR3 region is CASSGRGRYGYTF. The CDR3 DNA follows: TGTGCCAGCAGCGGACGGGGCCGCTATGGCTACACCTTC.

The chain is built from TRBV4-3 and TRBJ1-6, with a tentative D call TRBD1 (6 bases). Trimming cost V 0 bases and J 9 bases, with 9 bases left between them. This CDR3 is built from 14 residues. The V gene's germline CDR1 is LGHNA and CDR2 YSLEER. The CDR3 protein is CASSQDRGASPLHF. DNA for the CDR3: TGCGCCAGCAGCCAAGATCGGGGGGCTTCACCCCTCCACTTT.